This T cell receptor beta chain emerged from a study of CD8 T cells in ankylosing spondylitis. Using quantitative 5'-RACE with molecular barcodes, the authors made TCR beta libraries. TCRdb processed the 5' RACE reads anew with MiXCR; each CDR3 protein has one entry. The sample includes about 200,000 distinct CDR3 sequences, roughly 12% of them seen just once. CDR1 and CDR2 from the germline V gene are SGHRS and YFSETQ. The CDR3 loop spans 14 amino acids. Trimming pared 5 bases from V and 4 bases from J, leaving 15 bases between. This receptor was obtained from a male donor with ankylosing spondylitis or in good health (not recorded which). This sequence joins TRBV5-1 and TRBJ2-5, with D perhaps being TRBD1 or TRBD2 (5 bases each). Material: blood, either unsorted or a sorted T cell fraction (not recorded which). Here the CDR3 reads CASSGDEIRETQYF. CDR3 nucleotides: TGCGCCAGCAGTGGGGACGAAATTAGAGAGACCCAGTACTTC.